The 15 T cell receptor beta chains listed next were all sequenced from one sample in a study of Graves' ophthalmopathy and Graves' hyperthyroidism. The authors amplified TCR beta CDR3 regions from RNA transcripts. RT-PCR was first run with HTBI primers, then multiplex PCR in a second round. TCRdb reanalysed the multiplex PCR reads using MiXCR and keeps one entry per CDR3 protein. The sample includes about half a million distinct CDR3 sequences, around 15% of them seen just once. The sequencing input was blood. These receptors were obtained from a woman aged 25 to 45 with Graves' ophthalmopathy.

V usage is TRBV12-3 or TRBV12-4 and J usage is TRBJ2-5, with 7 nucleotides matching TRBD2. The J segment lost 1 base and the V segment lost 3 bases, leaving 11 bases of the junction unmatched. The CDR3 extends over 17 amino acids. The CDR3 DNA follows: TGTGCCAGCAGTTTCGTGAGCGGAGCGGGGTCCCAAGAGACCCAGTACTTC. Amino acid sequence: CASSFVSGAGSQETQYF.

This clonotype was counted between two and nine times. The chain joins TRBV3-1 to TRBJ2-2; possible D gene TRBD2, 6 bases. Trimming removed 0 bases at V and 4 bases at J, with 18 bases between. Germline V gene lookup returns CDR1 LGHDT and CDR2 YNNKEL (reference sequence). The CDR3 contains 18 residues. The CDR3 is CASSQDPGGMRSTGELFF. In DNA, the CDR3 is TGTGCCAGCAGCCAAGATCCTGGGGGGATGCGAAGCACCGGGGAGCTGTTTTTT.

This clonotype was counted ten times or more. The CDR3 sequence: CASSLDSSGIFEQYF. Here the CDR3 DNA reads TGTGCCAGCAGCCTAGACAGTAGCGGGATCTTCGAGCAGTACTTC. This rearrangement joins TRBV6-1 to TRBJ2-7; TRBD2 agrees at 8 bases. V lost 6 bases, J lost 6 bases, and 13 bases stayed unmatched. Germline CDR1 and CDR2: MNHNS and SASEGT. The CDR3 consists of 15 residues.

The sample holds many counts of this clonotype. This chain uses TRBV5-6 with TRBJ2-5; 9 positions agree with TRBD2. The germline gives CDR1 SGHDT, CDR2 YYEEEE. CDR3 length: 15 amino acids. V was clipped by 5 bases and J by 5 bases; unmatched bases: 10. In DNA form, the CDR3 reads TGTGCCAGCAGTTCTCCGGGACTAGCTTCGGAGACCCAGTACTTC. This translates into CASSSPGLASETQYF.

The J gene is TRBJ2-5, the V gene TRBV6-1; 7 nucleotides agree with TRBD1. Trimming took 4 bases from V and 0 from J; bases not matched to a gene: 5. CDR3 size: 15 residues. The germline V gene encodes CDR1 MNHNS and CDR2 SASEGT. CDR3 in amino acids: CASSASGTDQETQYF. CDR3 in DNA: TGTGCCAGCAGTGCCAGTGGGACAGACCAAGAGACCCAGTACTTC.

This clonotype was counted at least ten times. The chain is built from TRBV30 and TRBJ1-1, with D possibly matching TRBD1 (5 bases). The CDR3 has 15 amino acids. V lost 1 base and J 4 bases, leaving 16 bases between the germline ends. Germline V CDR1 and CDR2: GTSNPN, SVGIG (reference sequence). CDR3 bases: TGTGCCTGGAGTGAGGCGGGGGGATTAACCACTGAAGCTTTCTTT. It is translated as CAWSEAGGLTTEAFF.

At least ten counts were recorded for this clonotype. The chain has TRBV6-5 and TRBJ2-5; TRBD2 agrees at 7 bases. CDR3 length: 15 amino acids. In germline, CDR1 is MNHEY, CDR2 SVGAGI. V lost 2 bases and J lost 2; bases outside the gene matches: 5. CDR3 in DNA: TGTGCCAGCAGTTACGGGGCTAGCGGACAAGAGACCCAGTACTTC. This gives the protein CASSYGASGQETQYF.

The sample holds many counts of this clonotype. This CDR3 reads CASSFGQGNNQPQHF. CDR3 nucleotides: TGTGCCAGCAGTTTCGGCCAGGGGAACAATCAGCCCCAGCATTTT. This rearrangement joins TRBV12-3 or TRBV12-4 to TRBJ1-5; weak D call: TRBD1 (6 bases). The length of the CDR3 is 15 residues. V was cut by 3 bases and J by 3 bases, with 12 bases left in between.

This clonotype was recorded at least ten times. The chain carries TRBV28 and TRBJ1-6; no clear D. Germline loops: CDR1 MDHEN, CDR2 SYDVKM. V was cut by 7 bases and J by 7 bases, with 17 bases left in between. CDR3 length: 15 amino acids. CDR3 amino acids: CASTAGLAANSPLHF. The CDR3 bases are TGTGCCAGCACGGCAGGCCTAGCAGCAAATTCACCCCTCCACTTT.

As for this clonotype: A read error may explain this, as a much larger clone is one base away. V gene TRBV6-1 combines with J gene TRBJ1-1, with D possibly TRBD1 on 5 matching bases. The CDR3 runs to 13 residues. Germline V lookup: CDR1 MNHNS, CDR2 SASEGT. The CDR3 loop is CASGRGGGAEAVF. The CDR3 bases are TGTGCCAGCGGGCGTGGGGGAGGCGCTGAAGCTGTCTTT.

This clonotype was observed at least ten times. The V gene is TRBV12-3 or TRBV12-4, the J gene TRBJ1-2; D is unresolved. This CDR3 comprises 15 residues. Trimming took 6 bases from V and 4 from J, leaving 18 bases between them. This CDR3 reads CASRPLRAHLYGYTF. CDR3 DNA: TGTGCCAGCAGGCCTCTTCGGGCCCACCTCTATGGCTACACCTTC.

The sample holds many counts of this clonotype. V and J are TRBV12-3 or TRBV12-4 and TRBJ1-5, with D hard to call. V was pared by 8 bases and J by 2 bases, with 16 bases between. This CDR3 spans 15 amino acids. CDR3 region: CASCSTVGGNQPQHF. Here the CDR3 DNA reads TGTGCCAGCTGCTCAACGGTAGGCGGCAATCAGCCCCAGCATTTT.

The gene calls are TRBV7-2 and TRBJ2-7; TRBD1 is a possible D gene (6 bases). CDR3 size: 13 residues. Trimming pared 5 bases from V and 3 bases from J, leaving 11 bases between. The germline CDR1 and CDR2 sequences are SGHTA and FQGNSA. The CDR3 here is CASSITQGYEQYF. CDR3 nucleotides: TGTGCCAGCAGCATTACACAGGGCTACGAGCAGTACTTC.

This clonotype showed up just a few times. The conserved phenylalanine or tryptophan normally closing the CDR3 is absent here, so this likely arose from a read error. V usage is TRBV2 and J usage is TRBJ2-7; no reliable D call. Germline-derived CDR1 and CDR2 are SNHLY and FYNNEI. The V end lost 0 bases, the J end lost 6 bases, and 12 bases lay between the germline ends. This CDR3 comprises 14 residues. This CDR3 reads CASSEARPPSEQYL. In nucleotides, the CDR3 is TGTGCCAGCAGTGAAGCGCGGCCCCCCTCCGAGCAGTACCTC.

This clonotype was seen ten or more times. V and J are TRBV6-1 and TRBJ1-5, with TRBD1 as a possible D gene (6 bases). The CDR3 is 16 residues long. Germline V CDR1 and CDR2: MNHNS, SASEGT. V shed 6 bases and J shed 4 bases, with 19 bases lying between them. The CDR3 sequence: CASRRDTGLRNQPQHF. Here the CDR3 DNA reads TGTGCCAGCAGGCGGGACACCGGACTAAGAAATCAGCCCCAGCATTTT.